This T cell receptor beta chain was sequenced in a study of shared clonotypes between healthy human individuals. Germline CDR1 is WSHSY and CDR2 is SAAADI. The CDR3 is made up of 13 amino acids. V lost 3 bases, J lost 3 bases, and 8 bases lay in between. Naive CD8 cells comprised CD45RO-negative, CCR7-positively selected cells, excluding terminally differentiated effector memory CD45RA+ cells. 200 to 250 ng DNA, 30,000 or so T cell genomes, went into each sorted-subset replicate PCR. Only in-frame clones appear in the TCRdb table, and some are missing; sequencing was by immunoSEQ multiplex PCR. Of about 2.2 million clones listed, around 93% were seen once; the top ten hold over 1.5%.

This clonotype was sampled from a man younger than 30 in good health. Some clones in this sample may be carry-over from other donors' samples. The chain links TRBV10-2 to TRBJ1-2; D not certain. The sequencing sample was made of naive CD8+ T cells from PBMCs. The CDR3 sequence is CASSDGKYYGYTF. The CDR3 region has the DNA TGCGCCAGCAGTGACGGGAAATACTATGGCTACACCTTC.